Below, 12 T cell receptor beta chains from the same sample are listed, as sequenced in a study of blood T cell repertoires in COVID-19. The data were produced by immunoSEQ multiplex PCR, yet TCRdb's version contains in-frame clones alone and is incomplete. The table records 40,000 to 60,000 clones, approximately 82% of them present only once. Sequencing was carried out using peripheral blood. The source is a human donor in a cohort sampled during active COVID-19.

The chain uses TRBV6-2 or TRBV6-3 and TRBJ1-2, with 9 bases fitting TRBD1. This CDR3 is 13 amino acids long. V lost 5 bases, J lost 3 bases, and 1 base stayed unmatched. Germline loops: CDR1 MNHEY, CDR2 SVGEGT. As DNA, the CDR3 is TGTGCCAGCAGTCGGGACAGGGACTATGGCTACACCTTC. Translation: CASSRDRDYGYTF.

J is TRBJ2-7 and V is TRBV5-1; 10 bases line up with TRBD1. The J segment lost 6 bases and the V segment lost 4 bases, leaving 7 bases of the junction unmatched. The CDR3 has 14 residues. CDR1 and CDR2 (germline): SGHRS, YFSETQ. The chain's CDR3 is CASSTGQGSSEQYF. Here the CDR3 DNA reads TGCGCCAGCAGCACGGGACAGGGGAGCTCCGAGCAGTACTTC.

This clone was seen a single time. The V gene is TRBV2, the J gene TRBJ2-3, with a possible D match to TRBD1 (6 bases). The CDR3 is 19 amino acids. CDR1 SNHLY and CDR2 FYNNEI come from the germline V gene. The germline V and J ends were trimmed by 4 bases and 0 bases, with 23 bases remaining between them. The CDR3 DNA sequence: TGTGCCAGCAGTGTGCACCGGACAGTCGACCGGACTAGCACAGATACGCAGTATTTT. Amino acid sequence: CASSVHRTVDRTSTDTQYF.

This clone has just a few counts. Other DNA sequences within the sample encode an identical CDR3. J is TRBJ2-1 and V is TRBV5-1; 8 positions agree with TRBD2. The CDR3 sequence is 15 residues long. Germline V CDR1 and CDR2: SGHRS, YFSETQ. Unmatched junction bases numbered 5, after V lost 2 bases and J lost 4 bases. The CDR3 is CASSLLADDYNEQFF. CDR3 in DNA: TGCGCCAGCAGCTTACTAGCGGATGATTACAATGAGCAGTTCTTC. The variable domain in full, with the rest retrieved from reference TRBV5-1 and TRBJ2-1, is KAGVTQTPRYLIKTRGQQVTLSCSPISGHRSVSWYQQTPGQGLQFLFEYFSETQRNKGNFPGRFSGRQFSNSRSEMNVSTLELGDSALYLCASSLLADDYNEQFFGPGTRLTVL.

V usage is TRBV6-5 and J usage is TRBJ2-1; D perhaps matches TRBD2 (6 bases). Germline V gene lookup returns CDR1 MNHEY and CDR2 SVGAGI. CDR3 length: 15 residues. V lost 2 bases, J lost 1 base, and 9 bases lay in between. The CDR3 loop is CASSYGGLSYNEQFF. In DNA, the CDR3 is TGTGCCAGCAGTTACGGGGGGTTATCCTACAATGAGCAGTTCTTC.

This clone was seen more than once but under ten times. This chain links TRBV6-5 with TRBJ1-5; 7 bases match TRBD1. J gave up 7 bases and V 6 bases, and 12 bases lay outside the gene matches. The germline V gene has CDR1 MNHEY and CDR2 SVGAGI. The CDR3 sequence is 15 residues long. In nucleotides, the CDR3 is TGTGCCAGCAGGAGTACCGGGACAGTCTACCAGCCCCAGCATTTT. It encodes CASRSTGTVYQPQHF.

The chain recombines TRBV24-1 with TRBJ2-1; tentative D call: TRBD1 (5 bases). Germline V gene sequence: CDR1 KGHDR, CDR2 SFDVKD. V lost 5 bases, J lost 7 bases, and 8 bases lay in between. The CDR3 covers 12 residues. The CDR3 bases are TGTGCCACCAGTGGCAACAGGAATGAGCAGTTCTTC. Its translation: CATSGNRNEQFF.

The gene calls are TRBV5-5 and TRBJ2-7; 8 bases map to TRBD1. From germline, CDR1 is SGHKS and CDR2 YYEKEE (reference sequence). CDR3 length: 15 residues. The V segment lost 4 bases and the J segment 4 bases; nucleotides outside the gene matches: 10. DNA of the CDR3: TGTGCCAGCAGCAACCCCGGGACAGGAATTTACGAGCAGTACTTC. As protein: CASSNPGTGIYEQYF.

This chain connects TRBV3-1 (or the pseudogene TRBV3-2) to TRBJ2-3, with 9 bases that match TRBD2. CDR1 is LGHDT and CDR2 is YNNKEL in the germline V gene (reference sequence). This CDR3 contains 16 residues. Germline trimming cut 0 bases from V and 3 bases from J; bases unmatched to any gene: 4. In DNA, the CDR3 is TGTGCCAGCAGCCAAGAGCTAGCGGGATTAACAGATACGCAGTATTTT. This translates into CASSQELAGLTDTQYF.

Regarding this clone: The sample has other DNA sequences that encode this CDR3 too. The rearrangement joins TRBV29-1 to TRBJ1-2; D perhaps matches TRBD1 (5 bases). The V end lost 4 bases, the J end lost 2 bases, and 8 bases lay between the germline ends. The CDR3 runs 12 residues. Germline CDR1 SQVTM, CDR2 ANQGSEA. The CDR3 loop reads CSVGDSNYGYTF. The DNA for the CDR3 is TGCAGCGTTGGTGACAGCAACTATGGCTACACCTTC.

The rearrangement uses TRBV19 and TRBJ2-7, with D possibly TRBD1 on 6 matching bases. Trimming took 1 base from V and 5 from J, leaving 18 bases between them. CDR3 length: 16 amino acids. Germline-derived CDR1 and CDR2 are LNHDA and SQIVND (reference sequence). The CDR3 sequence is CASSIARNRVVDEQYF. In DNA form, the CDR3 reads TGTGCCAGTAGTATAGCCCGGAACAGGGTAGTCGACGAGCAGTACTTC.

The CDR3 nucleotides are TGTGCCAGCAGCTTGGCGGCCAAGAACAATGAGCAGTTCTTC. Its protein is CASSLAAKNNEQFF. The chain has TRBV11-3 and TRBJ2-1, with D uncertain. V was cut by 3 bases and J by 5 bases, with 11 bases left in between. Germline V gene lookup returns CDR1 SGHNT and CDR2 YENEEA. The CDR3 totals 14 residues.